This T cell receptor (beta chain) was retrieved from a study of cytomegalovirus exposure and HLA in healthy donors. In the study overall: Early release data held around 80 million unique TCRs from HLA-typed donors.

In the case of this clone: Its antigen is unknown.

Study-level findings and limits: Some TCR beta chains (roughly 160 of them) were listed as cytomegalovirus-associated. Analyses of presence/absence relied on an assumption of roughly uniform sequencing depth across donors. For cytomegalovirus status, the classifier reportedly gave diagnoses with high specificity and sensitivity.

Germline assignment: CDR1 LNHDA and CDR2 SQIVND (reference sequence). The CDR3 loop spans 15 amino acids. With 2 bases removed from V and 0 bases from J, the gap between germline ends came to 11 bases. 13 Jbeta primers and 60 Vbeta primers were used for the PCR. TCRdb's table, derived via immunoSEQ multiplex PCR, lists solely in-frame clones and lacks some. This sample's table has some 180,000 clones. What was sequenced was PBMCs. The chain employs TRBV19 and TRBJ2-7; maybe TRBD1 (5 bases). This clonotype was obtained from a man aged 25 to 45 in good health and CMV-seronegative. The CDR3 protein is CASSISQGISYEQYF. The CDR3, as DNA: TGTGCCAGTAGTATATCTCAGGGTATCTCCTACGAGCAGTACTTC.